One and the same sample provided the 26 T cell receptor beta chains below, sequenced in a study of memory CD8 T cells in hepatitis C reinfection. Documented time point: pre-reinfection, 55 to 20 weeks before reinfection detection. No in vitro expansion preceded TCR sequencing of the sorted cells. Clones were read by immunoSEQ multiplex PCR, and TCRdb kept only the in-frame ones, dropping some. The profile shows over 50,000 clones, roughly 89% of them singletons. The sequenced sample consisted of naive CD8+ T cells sorted from blood. Receptor source: a man aged 18 to 29 with hepatitis C virus infection.

The chain recombines TRBV5-6 with TRBJ2-7; 7 bases agree with TRBD1. V shed 3 bases, J shed 4 bases, and the junction held 4 bases outside the gene matches. This CDR3 contains 13 residues. The germline gives CDR1 SGHDT, CDR2 YYEEEE. CDR3 coding DNA: TGTGCCAGCAGCTCGATGGGACAGTACGAGCAGTACGTC. Its translation: CASSSMGQYEQYV.

V gene TRBV4-3 combines with J gene TRBJ2-7; the match to TRBD2 covers 10 bases. The CDR3 is 16 residues long. The germline V gene encodes CDR1 LGHNA and CDR2 YSLEER. V shed 0 bases, J shed 0 bases, and the junction held 2 bases outside the gene matches. In nucleotides, the CDR3 is TGCGCCAGCAGCCAAGATCTAGCGGGGGCCTCCTACGAGCAGTACGTC. Protein: CASSQDLAGASYEQYV.

The rearrangement links TRBV7-8 to TRBJ2-2; D possibly corresponds to TRBD2 (7 bases). Trimming shortened V by 1 base and J by 4 bases, and 13 bases separated the two germline ends. Germline CDR1 SGHVS, CDR2 FQNEAQ. CDR3 length: 16 amino acids. CDR3 in DNA: TGTGCCAGCAGCTTAGGGGAGGGGGTGGGCACCGGGGAGCTGTTTTTT. Translated: CASSLGEGVGTGELFF.

This sequence joins TRBV2 and TRBJ2-5; tentatively, D is TRBD2 (5 bases). CDR3 size: 13 residues. The ends were cut back, 8 bases at V and 4 bases at J, with 14 bases in the middle. Germline values: CDR1 SNHLY, CDR2 FYNNEI. CDR3 nucleotides: TGTGCCAGCCCAAGAGGGTTGACAGAGACCCAGTACTTC. Protein product: CASPRGLTETQYF.

This clone was seen just once. This chain links TRBV5-1 with TRBJ2-3; TRBD1 aligns across 7 bases. J gave up 2 bases and V 4 bases, and 7 bases lay outside the gene matches. The CDR3 runs 15 residues. In germline, CDR1 is SGHRS, CDR2 YFSETQ. The CDR3 loop is CASSIWDSTTDTQYF. The CDR3 coding sequence is TGCGCCAGCAGCATCTGGGACAGCACCACAGATACGCAGTATTTT.

The chain couples TRBV11-3 to TRBJ1-6; perhaps TRBD1 as D (6 bases). The CDR3 sequence is 13 residues long. Looked up from germline, CDR1 is SGHNT and CDR2 is YENEEA. Trimming took 8 bases from V and 5 from J, leaving 10 bases between them. CDR3 sequence (DNA): TGTGCCAGCTCTGGGGGCCATAATTCACCCCTCCACTTT. Protein product: CASSGGHNSPLHF.

Of note for this clone: Other DNA sequences in the sample encode the same CDR3. The rearrangement uses TRBV11-2 and TRBJ2-5, with TRBD2 matching over 10 bases. The CDR3 is 17 residues long. Germline V lookup: CDR1 SGHAT, CDR2 FQNNGV. V was clipped by 1 base and J by 2 bases; unmatched bases: 7. CDR3 nucleotides: TGTGCCAGCAGCTTAGGGACGAGCGGGAGGGCACAAGAGACCCAGTACTTC. The encoded protein is CASSLGTSGRAQETQYF.

This sequence joins TRBV27 and TRBJ2-7; a weak D match, TRBD2 (7 bases). Germline-derived CDR1 and CDR2 are MNHEY and SMNVEV (reference sequence). The V end was cut by 5 bases, the J end by 5 bases, with 19 bases between. The CDR3 is made up of 15 amino acids. The CDR3 DNA sequence: TGTGCCAGCAGTCCAGGGGCGGGAGCATTCGACGAGCAGTACTTC. Translation gives CASSPGAGAFDEQYF.

This chain joins TRBV4-3 and TRBJ2-1, with TRBD1 identical over 9 bases. The germline gives CDR1 LGHNA, CDR2 YSLEER. This CDR3 is built from 15 residues. The ends lost 4 bases at V and 3 bases at J; junction bases unmatched: 4. The CDR3: CASSPTGGDYNEQFF. CDR3 DNA sequence: TGCGCCAGCAGCCCGACAGGGGGGGACTACAATGAGCAGTTCTTC.

V and J are TRBV29-1 and TRBJ2-1, with D hard to call. CDR1 SQVTM and CDR2 ANQGSEA come from the germline V gene. Trimming stripped 4 bases from V and 2 bases from J, with 9 bases between. There are 13 residues in the CDR3. The CDR3 nucleotides are TGCAGCGTTGGTTTAGCTACCTACAATGAGCAGTTCTTC. Its protein product is CSVGLATYNEQFF.

The rearrangement uses TRBV6-5 and TRBJ1-2, with 9 nucleotides matching TRBD1. From germline, CDR1 is MNHEY and CDR2 SVGAGI. V gave up 6 bases and J gave up 6 bases; unmatched junction bases: 5. CDR3 length: 13 residues. DNA for the CDR3: TGTGCCAGCAGGGAAGGGACAGGGAATGGCTACACCTTC. This translates into CASREGTGNGYTF.

The rearrangement links TRBV28 to TRBJ2-5, with 10 bases lining up with TRBD1. Losses at the gene ends were 3 bases for V and 1 base for J; bases not matched to a gene: 2. The CDR3 covers 15 residues. Germline V gene lookup returns CDR1 MDHEN and CDR2 SYDVKM. Here the CDR3 DNA reads TGTGCCAGCAGTTTTCGACAGGGGGCCCAAGAGACCCAGTACTTC. As protein: CASSFRQGAQETQYF. The variable domain in full, with the rest retrieved from reference TRBV28 and TRBJ2-5, is DVKVTQSSRYLVKRTGEKVFLECVQDMDHENMFWYRQDPGLGLRLIYFSYDVKMKEKGDIPEGYSVSREKKERFSLILESASTNQTSMYLCASSFRQGAQETQYFGPGTRLLVL.

The chain uses TRBV10-2 and TRBJ2-1; 9 positions agree with TRBD2. The CDR3 runs 15 residues. The V gene end was trimmed by 3 bases and the J gene end by 2 bases; junction bases not matched to a gene: 2. Germline CDR1 and CDR2: WSHSY and SAAADI. CDR3 amino acids: CASSDSGRPYNEQFF. CDR3 DNA: TGCGCCAGCAGTGATAGCGGGAGACCCTACAATGAGCAGTTCTTC.

The chain carries TRBV4-1 and TRBJ1-1, with TRBD1 identical over 11 bases. The CDR3 is 15 residues long. Unmatched junction bases numbered 4, after V lost 3 bases and J lost 4 bases. CDR1 and CDR2 (germline): MGHRA, YSYEKL. The CDR3 region is CASSQPGTGGTEAFF. CDR3 bases: TGCGCCAGCAGCCAGCCCGGGACAGGGGGCACTGAAGCTTTCTTT.

The chain employs TRBV6-1 and TRBJ1-1; D call uncertain. Germline-derived CDR1 and CDR2 are MNHNS and SASEGT. Between the trimmed V and J ends, which lost 5 bases and 2 bases, there was a span of 9 bases. This CDR3 region has 13 residues. CDR3 DNA sequence: TGTGCCAGCAGTCCGGCGGAAAACACTGAAGCTTTCTTT. It yields the protein CASSPAENTEAFF.

The chain has TRBV9 and TRBJ2-5; D perhaps matches TRBD2 (5 bases). Germline lookup yields CDR1 SGDLS and CDR2 YYNGEE. The germline V and J ends were trimmed by 0 bases and 7 bases, with 10 bases remaining between them. CDR3 length equals 13 residues. The CDR3 sequence: CASSVVSGGTQYF. In DNA form, the CDR3 reads TGTGCCAGCAGCGTAGTCAGCGGCGGGACCCAGTACTTC.

The V call is TRBV2, the J call TRBJ2-4, with 8 nucleotides matching TRBD1. The CDR3 runs to 15 residues. CDR1 is SNHLY and CDR2 is FYNNEI in the germline V gene. V lost 2 bases and J lost 12; bases outside the gene matches: 12. The CDR3 reads CASSEHDGQGARQYF. The CDR3 DNA reads TGTGCCAGCAGTGAACACGATGGACAGGGCGCACGTCAGTACTTC.

The J gene is TRBJ2-3, the V gene TRBV9, with TRBD2 matching over 8 bases. CDR1 and CDR2 (germline): SGDLS, YYNGEE. The junction had 1 base not matched to a gene; V was cut back by 3 bases and J by 1 base. This CDR3 spans 14 amino acids. CDR3 in amino acids: CASSGSGGTDTQYF. In DNA, the CDR3 is TGTGCCAGCAGCGGTAGCGGGGGCACAGATACGCAGTATTTT.

V usage is TRBV9 and J usage is TRBJ2-5; D call uncertain. The CDR3 loop spans 15 amino acids. Trimming stripped 0 bases from V and 3 bases from J, with 12 bases between. The germline V gene has CDR1 SGDLS and CDR2 YYNGEE. The CDR3, as DNA: TGTGCCAGCAGCGTAGGTGGCAGCCTAGAAGAGACCCAGTACTTC. It codes for CASSVGGSLEETQYF. The full variable domain, rest sourced from reference TRBV9 and TRBJ2-5, is DSGVTQTPKHLITATGQRVTLRCSPRSGDLSVYWYQQSLDQGLQFLIQYYNGEERAKGNILERFSAQQFPDLHSELNLSSLELGDSALYFCASSVGGSLEETQYFGPGTRLLVL.

The rearrangement joins TRBV19 to TRBJ2-1; D perhaps matches TRBD1 (6 bases). This CDR3 contains 12 residues. Trimming pared 4 bases from V and 6 bases from J, leaving 7 bases between. The V gene's germline CDR1 is LNHDA and CDR2 SQIVND (reference sequence). The CDR3 DNA is TGTGCCAGTAGTAGGGGGCGCAATGAGCAGTTCTTC. Protein product: CASSRGRNEQFF.

The V and J genes are TRBV7-8 and TRBJ2-2; 10 positions match TRBD2. Germline assignment: CDR1 SGHVS and CDR2 FQNEAQ. The CDR3 totals 17 residues. Trimming took 4 bases from V and 2 from J; bases not matched to a gene: 7. The CDR3 DNA sequence: TGTGCCAGCAGCTCGCGGACTAGCGGAGGAAACACCGGGGAGCTGTTTTTT. Protein: CASSSRTSGGNTGELFF.

V is TRBV14 and J is TRBJ2-7, with D perhaps TRBD1 (7 bases). From germline, CDR1 is SGHDN and CDR2 FVKESK. The germline V and J ends were trimmed by 3 bases and 2 bases, with 11 bases remaining between them. There are 14 residues in the CDR3. The chain's CDR3 is CASSQVRGAYEQYF. DNA of the CDR3: TGTGCCAGCAGCCAGGTCAGGGGGGCCTACGAGCAGTACTTC.

V is TRBV20-1 and J is TRBJ1-1; no definite D call. Germline-derived CDR1 and CDR2 are DFQATT and SNEGSKA (reference sequence). The CDR3 spans 11 residues. The ends were cut back, 0 bases at V and 4 bases at J, with 3 bases in the middle. The CDR3 protein is CSARELTEAFF. CDR3 in DNA: TGCAGTGCTAGAGAACTCACTGAAGCTTTCTTT.

This clone was detected only once. V and J are TRBV5-5 and TRBJ2-7, with 10 nucleotides matching TRBD1. CDR3 length: 14 residues. V trimming: 2 bases; J trimming: 3 bases; junction bases outside the gene matches: 2. Germline CDR1 and CDR2: SGHKS and YYEKEE (reference sequence). CDR3: CASSFGTGVYEQYV. DNA of the CDR3: TGTGCCAGCAGCTTTGGGACAGGGGTCTACGAGCAGTACGTC.

J is TRBJ2-2 and V is TRBV28; a weak D match, TRBD2 (5 bases). V was trimmed by 3 bases and J by 6 bases, leaving 11 bases between them. Germline lookup yields CDR1 MDHEN and CDR2 SYDVKM. The CDR3 contains 14 residues. The CDR3 nucleotides read TGTGCCAGCAGTTTTTTGGGAGTGGCCGGGGAGCTGTTTTTT. Translating gives CASSFLGVAGELFF.

The chain is built from TRBV21-1 and TRBJ2-2; TRBD2 is the table's D call, not checked against the DNA. TRBV21-1 is marked as a pseudogene. The CDR3 consists of 17 residues. CDR3 sequence reads: CASRAAPTGGHTGELFF. The CDR3 coding sequence is TGTGCCAGCAGGGCAGCTCCAACAGGAGGGCACACCGGGGAGCTGTTTTTT.